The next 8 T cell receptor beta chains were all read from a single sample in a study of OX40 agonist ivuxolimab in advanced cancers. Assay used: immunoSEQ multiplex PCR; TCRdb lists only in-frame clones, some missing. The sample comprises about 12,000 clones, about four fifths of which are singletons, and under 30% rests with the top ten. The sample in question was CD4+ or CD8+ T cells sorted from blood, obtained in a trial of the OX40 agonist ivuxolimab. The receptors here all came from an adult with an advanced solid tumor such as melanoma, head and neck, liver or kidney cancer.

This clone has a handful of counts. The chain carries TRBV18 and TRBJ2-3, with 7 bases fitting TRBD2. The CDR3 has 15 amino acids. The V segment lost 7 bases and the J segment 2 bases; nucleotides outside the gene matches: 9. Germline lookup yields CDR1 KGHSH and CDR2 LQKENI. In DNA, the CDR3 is TGTGCCAGCTACGCGGGAGAGGTTTTCACAGATACGCAGTATTTT. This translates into CASYAGEVFTDTQYF.

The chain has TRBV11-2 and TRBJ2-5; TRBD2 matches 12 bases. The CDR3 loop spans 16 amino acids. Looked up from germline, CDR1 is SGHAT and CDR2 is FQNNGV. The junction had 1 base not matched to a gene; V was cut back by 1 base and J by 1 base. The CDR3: CASSLGLAGVQETQYF. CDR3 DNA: TGTGCCAGCAGCTTAGGACTAGCGGGGGTCCAAGAGACCCAGTACTTC.

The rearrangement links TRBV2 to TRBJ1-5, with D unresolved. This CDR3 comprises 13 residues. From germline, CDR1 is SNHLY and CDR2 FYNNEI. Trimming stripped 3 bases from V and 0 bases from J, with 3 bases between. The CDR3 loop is CASSDFSNQPQHF. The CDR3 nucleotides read TGTGCCAGCAGTGATTTTAGCAATCAGCCCCAGCATTTT.

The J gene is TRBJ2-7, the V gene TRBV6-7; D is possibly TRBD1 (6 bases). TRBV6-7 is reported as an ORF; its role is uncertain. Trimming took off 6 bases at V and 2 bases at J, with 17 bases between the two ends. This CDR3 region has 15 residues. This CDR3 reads CASSPMTGTTYEQYF. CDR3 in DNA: TGTGCCAGCAGCCCTATGACAGGAACTACCTACGAGCAGTACTTC.

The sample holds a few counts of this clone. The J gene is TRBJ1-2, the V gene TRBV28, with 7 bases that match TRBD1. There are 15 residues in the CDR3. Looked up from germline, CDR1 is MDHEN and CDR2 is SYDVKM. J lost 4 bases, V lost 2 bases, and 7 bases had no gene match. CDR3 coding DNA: TGTGCCAGCAGTTTAGAACAGGGGCATGGCTATGGCTACACCTTC. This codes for CASSLEQGHGYGYTF.

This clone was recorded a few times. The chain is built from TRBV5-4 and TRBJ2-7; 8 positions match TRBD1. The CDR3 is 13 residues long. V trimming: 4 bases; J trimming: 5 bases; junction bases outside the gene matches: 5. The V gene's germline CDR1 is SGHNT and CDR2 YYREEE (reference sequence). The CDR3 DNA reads TGTGCCAGCAGCCCAGGACAGGGAAACGAGCAGTACTTC. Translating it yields CASSPGQGNEQYF.

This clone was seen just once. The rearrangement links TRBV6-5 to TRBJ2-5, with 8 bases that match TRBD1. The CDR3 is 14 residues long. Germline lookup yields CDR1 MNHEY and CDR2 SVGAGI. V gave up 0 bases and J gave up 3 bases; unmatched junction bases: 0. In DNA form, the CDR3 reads TGTGCCAGCAGTTACTCGGGACAGGAAGAGACCCAGTACTTC. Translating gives CASSYSGQEETQYF.

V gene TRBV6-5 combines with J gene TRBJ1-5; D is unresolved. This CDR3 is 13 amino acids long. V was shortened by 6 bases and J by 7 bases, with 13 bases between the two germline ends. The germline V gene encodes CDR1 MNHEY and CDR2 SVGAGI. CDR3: CASRPGPGQPQHF. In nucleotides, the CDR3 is TGTGCCAGCAGACCCGGGCCCGGCCAGCCCCAGCATTTT.